Below, one T cell receptor (beta chain) is given with its context. Its antigen is unknown. Germline V gene sequence: CDR1 SEHNR, CDR2 FQNEAQ (reference sequence). The V gene lost 5 bases and the J gene lost 7 bases, with 11 bases spanning the gap. The CDR3 extends over 13 amino acids. The sample belongs to a study of early T cells in non-severe SARS-CoV-2 infection. Study results and caveats: The matching step, a VDJdb search, favored anti-spike CD8 responses and missed private and CD4 specificities.

Each CDR3 protein is one row after TCRdb ran MiXCR on the 5' RACE reads. This table holds around 83,000 distinct CDR3 sequences, roughly 12% found once. Sample: whole blood, taken at baseline. The origin of this receptor is an adult who was a healthcare worker with PCR-confirmed SARS-CoV-2 infection or an uninfected control (not recorded which). The chain combines TRBV7-9 with TRBJ1-4, with a tentative D call TRBD1 (6 bases). The CDR3 loop reads CASSPGTPEKLFF. The CDR3 DNA reads as TGTGCCAGCAGCCCCGGGACACCTGAAAAACTGTTTTTT. The whole variable domain, remainder taken from reference TRBV7-9 and TRBJ1-4, is DTGVSQNPRHKITKRGQNVTFRCDPISEHNRLYWYRQTLGQGPEFLTYFQNEAQLEKSRLLSDRFSAERPKGSFSTLEIQRTEQGDSAMYLCASSPGTPEKLFFGSGTQLSVL.